Following are 7 T cell receptor beta chains from one sample sequenced in a study of cytomegalovirus exposure and HLA in healthy donors. PCR used 60 Vbeta primers and 13 Jbeta primers. Profiled with immunoSEQ multiplex PCR; TCRdb holds only in-frame clones, not every one. The sample records approximately 160,000 clones, roughly 80% being singletons. Sequenced material: PBMCs. These receptors were taken from a young man in good health and CMV-seropositive.

This clone was observed a few times. The rearrangement joins TRBV12-5 to TRBJ1-2, with D possibly matching TRBD1 (5 bases). CDR3 size: 13 residues. Germline CDR1 LGHNT, CDR2 FRNRAP. The ends were cut back, 4 bases at V and 1 base at J, with 7 bases in the middle. This CDR3 is CASGWGGNYGYTF. DNA of the CDR3: TGTGCTAGTGGTTGGGGGGGTAACTATGGCTACACCTTC.

The V gene is TRBV5-1, the J gene TRBJ2-1, with a weak D call TRBD2 (6 bases). Germline loops: CDR1 SGHRS, CDR2 YFSETQ. Trimming left V 0 bases short and J 5 bases short, with 18 bases between. This CDR3 has 17 amino acids. Here the CDR3 reads CASSLVIGAGYDNEQFF. The CDR3, as DNA: TGCGCCAGCAGCTTGGTAATCGGGGCGGGATACGACAATGAGCAGTTCTTC.

The chain combines TRBV28 with TRBJ2-5, with a tentative D call TRBD1 (5 bases). The closer fit of TRBJ2-7 to the DNA end suggests the J call may be wrong. There are 12 residues in the CDR3. CDR1 and CDR2 from the germline V gene are MDHEN and SYDVKM. The DNA for the CDR3 is TGTGCCAGCAGCCCAGGGCGCTACGAGCAGTACTTC. This gives the protein CASSPGRYEQYF.

The chain is built from TRBV12-2 and TRBJ2-1; the table calls TRBD2, which could not be checked here. TRBV12-2 is deemed a pseudogene. The CDR3 covers 15 residues. DNA for the CDR3: TGTGCAAGTCGCTTAGTACTAGCGGAGGGCAATGAGCAGTTCTTC. Protein: CASRLVLAEGNEQFF.

The V gene is TRBV5-1, the J gene TRBJ2-1; 7 bases agree with TRBD2. The CDR3 is made up of 16 amino acids. V trimming: 1 base; J trimming: 8 bases; junction bases outside the gene matches: 12. Germline V gene sequence: CDR1 SGHRS, CDR2 YFSETQ. The DNA of the CDR3 is TGCGCCAGCAGCTTGAGTGGTCTAGCGGACTCCCATGAGCAGTTCTTC. Translated, it gives CASSLSGLADSHEQFF.

The V gene is TRBV5-1, the J gene TRBJ1-2; TRBD1 might be the D (5 bases). CDR3 size: 15 residues. Germline V gives CDR1 SGHRS, CDR2 YFSETQ. V was shortened by 2 bases and J by 11 bases, with 22 bases between the two germline ends. The CDR3 reads CASSLPQGIAPVYTF. In DNA form, the CDR3 reads TGCGCCAGCAGCTTACCTCAGGGTATCGCCCCGGTGTACACCTTC.

V and J are TRBV5-1 and TRBJ2-1; 9 bases agree with TRBD2. The CDR3 contains 15 residues. The germline V gene encodes CDR1 SGHRS and CDR2 YFSETQ. Trimming took 0 bases from V and 3 from J; bases not matched to a gene: 1. In nucleotides, the CDR3 is TGCGCCAGCAGCTTGGATAGCGGGAGCTACAATGAGCAGTTCTTC. The encoded protein is CASSLDSGSYNEQFF.